This TCR beta chain was recorded in a study of blood T cell repertoires in COVID-19. How the authors handled the data: Reference gene primer amplification in the assay estimated nucleated cell counts. Sequencing used immunoSEQ multiplex PCR; TCRdb keeps in-frame clones, though not all of them. V, J and clone size are taken as reported in that table, and D and trimming were inferred from the DNA itself. The sample lists 20,000 or so clones; nearly 90% were seen once. Germline loops: CDR1 MNHNS, CDR2 SASEGT. V lost 4 bases and J lost 3, with 14 bases in between. The CDR3 has 15 residues. Sequencing was done on a sample of peripheral blood. The receptor was derived from a human donor with active COVID-19. The donor label of this sample is uncertain. The chain combines TRBV6-1 with TRBJ2-3, with a tentative D call TRBD2 (7 bases). The CDR3 DNA follows: TGTGCCAGCAGTGGAAGGACAGCGGGGACAGATACGCAGTATTTT. Amino acids: CASSGRTAGTDTQYF.